The next 25 T cell receptor beta chains were all read from a single sample in a study of shared clonotypes between healthy human individuals. Terminally differentiated effector memory CD45RA+ cells were excluded from the naive CD8 cells, which were CD45RO-negative and positively selected for CCR7. TCRdb's copy holds only in-frame clones and misses some; the assay was immunoSEQ multiplex PCR. The repertoire holds approximately 2,000,000 clones, with about 93% as singletons. The specimen sequenced was naive CD8+ T cells from PBMCs. The receptors were sampled from a man between 18 and 29 years old in good health. Some clones in this sample may be carry-over from other donors' samples.

The chain is built from TRBV28 and TRBJ1-2; unclear D gene. Germline CDR1 MDHEN, CDR2 SYDVKM. V was trimmed by 10 bases and J by 3 bases, leaving 6 bases between them. The CDR3 sequence is 10 residues long. CDR3 bases: TGTGCCACTAAAGACTATGGCTACACCTTC. Its translation: CATKDYGYTF.

The V gene is TRBV27, the J gene TRBJ2-2, with D perhaps matching TRBD1 or TRBD2 (5 bases each). V dropped 8 bases and J dropped 5 bases, with 21 bases sitting between them. The CDR3 runs to 16 residues. CDR1 and CDR2 (germline): MNHEY, SMNVEV (reference sequence). The CDR3 here is CASSIPGPGGTGELFF. Written as DNA, the CDR3 is TGTGCCAGCTCCATCCCGGGGCCTGGGGGAACCGGGGAGCTGTTTTTT.

The chain joins TRBV5-6 to TRBJ2-7; D possibly corresponds to TRBD1 (6 bases). The CDR3 covers 14 residues. Germline V lookup: CDR1 SGHDT, CDR2 YYEEEE. With 2 bases removed from V and 5 bases from J, the gap between germline ends came to 14 bases. The CDR3 loop is CASSFSTGRHEQYF. The CDR3 nucleotides read TGTGCCAGCAGCTTCTCGACAGGTCGCCACGAGCAGTACTTC.

The chain carries TRBV7-2 and TRBJ2-7; 7 bases are shared with TRBD1. This CDR3 is 14 amino acids long. V lost 5 bases to trimming and J lost 2 bases; unmatched junction nucleotides: 6. Germline-derived CDR1 and CDR2 are SGHTA and FQGNSA. In DNA, the CDR3 is TGTGCCAGCAGCACCCGGGACAGCCCCTACGAGCAGTACTTC. This codes for CASSTRDSPYEQYF.

The V call is TRBV13, the J call TRBJ2-1, with D possibly matching TRBD1 (6 bases). Germline V gives CDR1 PRHDT, CDR2 FYEKMQ (reference sequence). Trimming left V 5 bases short and J 2 bases short, with 16 bases between. This CDR3 has 16 residues. In nucleotides, the CDR3 is TGTGCCAGCAGCGGACGACAGGCGACTACCTACAATGAGCAGTTCTTC. Amino acid sequence: CASSGRQATTYNEQFF.

Points on this clone: Sequence at one end of the junction differs from germline and may be a read error. V and J are TRBV5-4 and TRBJ2-7; D is perhaps TRBD2 (6 bases). Germline V gene data show CDR1 as SGHNT and CDR2 as YYREEE (reference sequence). This CDR3 spans 16 amino acids. The CDR3 DNA reads TGTGCCACCAGCATGGAGGGGTTTGGGTCGTACCAGCAAAAGTACTTC. Amino acid sequence: CATSMEGFGSYQQKYF.

This chain joins TRBV5-6 and TRBJ1-2, with TRBD1 as a possible D gene (6 bases). Germline assignment: CDR1 SGHDT and CDR2 YYEEEE. V lost 1 base and J lost 8, with 18 bases in between. This CDR3 has 15 amino acids. CDR3 coding DNA: TGTGCCAGCAGCTTGTTTTTTCAGGGGTCGGTCGGCTACACCTTC. Translating it yields CASSLFFQGSVGYTF.

The rearrangement uses TRBV28 and TRBJ2-2, with a tentative D call TRBD2 (5 bases). The CDR3 covers 15 residues. V lost 3 bases, J lost 1 base, and 9 bases lay in between. Germline lookup yields CDR1 MDHEN and CDR2 SYDVKM. The DNA for the CDR3 is TGTGCCAGCAGTTTGAGGGCCTGGAACACCGGGGAGCTGTTTTTT. This codes for CASSLRAWNTGELFF.

V gene TRBV27 combines with J gene TRBJ1-2; D call uncertain. Trimming removed 2 bases at V and 7 bases at J, with 17 bases between. There are 15 residues in the CDR3. CDR1 is MNHEY, CDR2 SMNVEV, per germline (reference sequence). The CDR3 region has the DNA TGTGCCAGCAGTTTAGGACTTAGGACGTCGGGTGGCTACACCTTC. This gives the protein CASSLGLRTSGGYTF.

The chain is built from TRBV5-6 and TRBJ1-4; D not certain. Between the trimmed V and J ends, which lost 4 bases and 7 bases, there was a span of 20 bases. CDR3 length equals 16 residues. The germline V gene has CDR1 SGHDT and CDR2 YYEEEE. CDR3 sequence (DNA): TGTGCCAGCAGCCCCTCACCGGCAGGACTCGTTGAAAAACTGTTTTTT. Residues: CASSPSPAGLVEKLFF.

The genes are TRBV11-2 and TRBJ2-3, with 10 bases aligning to TRBD2. Germline trimming cut 5 bases from V and 6 bases from J; bases unmatched to any gene: 14. There are 17 residues in the CDR3. In germline, CDR1 is SGHAT, CDR2 FQNNGV. The CDR3 DNA follows: TGTGCCAGCAGCGCCACCTTACTAGCGGGACCTTGGGATACGCAGTATTTT. It codes for CASSATLLAGPWDTQYF.

V usage is TRBV28 and J usage is TRBJ1-2, with D perhaps matching TRBD1 (5 bases). Germline V CDR1 and CDR2: MDHEN, SYDVKM. The CDR3 has 16 residues. The V end lost 5 bases, the J end lost 4 bases, and 20 bases lay between the germline ends. The CDR3 sequence is CASSPPGRYRTYGYTF. Written as DNA, the CDR3 is TGTGCCAGCAGTCCCCCCGGACGTTACAGGACCTATGGCTACACCTTC.

The chain links TRBV7-9 to TRBJ1-3, with D tentatively TRBD1 (6 bases). The CDR3 spans 17 residues. The ends were cut back, 6 bases at V and 0 bases at J, with 18 bases in the middle. Looked up from germline, CDR1 is SEHNR and CDR2 is FQNEAQ (reference sequence). CDR3 DNA: TGTGCCAGCAGACCACCGGGACAACCCTTCTCTGGAAACACCATATATTTT. Protein product: CASRPPGQPFSGNTIYF.

This sequence joins TRBV15 and TRBJ2-7; 10 bases match TRBD1. CDR1 is LNHNV, CDR2 YYDKDF, per germline (reference sequence). The CDR3 sequence is 13 residues long. J gave up 3 bases and V 8 bases, and 4 bases lay outside the gene matches. The CDR3 reads CATGGDRGYEQYF. The CDR3 bases are TGTGCCACCGGAGGGGACAGGGGCTACGAGCAGTACTTC.

J is TRBJ1-2 and V is TRBV5-6; no reliable D call. Germline CDR1 SGHDT, CDR2 YYEEEE. The CDR3 is 14 residues long. Trimming took off 2 bases at V and 4 bases at J, with 12 bases between the two ends. CDR3 in DNA: TGTGCCAGCAGCTTTTGGCAGATTCTCTATGGCTACACCTTC. It encodes CASSFWQILYGYTF.

The gene calls are TRBV7-3 and TRBJ2-7; 10 bases map to TRBD1. The germline CDR1 and CDR2 sequences are SGHTA and FQGTGA. CDR3 size: 15 residues. The junction had 7 bases not matched to a gene; V was cut back by 5 bases and J by 3 bases. CDR3 in DNA: TGTGCCAGCAGCCCGTTGGACAGGGGGGACTACGAGCAGTACTTC. Translation: CASSPLDRGDYEQYF.

There are a few counts of this clone. The chain links TRBV9 to TRBJ2-1; D not resolved. In germline, CDR1 is SGDLS, CDR2 YYNGEE. CDR3 length: 12 amino acids. Trimming removed 3 bases from V and 3 bases from J, with 4 bases in between. The CDR3 loop reads CASSALYNEQFF. In DNA, the CDR3 is TGTGCCAGCAGCGCCCTCTACAATGAGCAGTTCTTC.

This chain joins TRBV29-1 and TRBJ2-7, with D perhaps being TRBD1 or TRBD2 (5 bases each). Trimming removed 4 bases from V and 0 bases from J, with 10 bases in between. This CDR3 is built from 13 residues. Germline V gene data show CDR1 as SQVTM and CDR2 as ANQGSEA. The CDR3 DNA sequence: TGCAGCGTTGGATTTGGGGGCTCCTACGAGCAGTACTTC. Translation gives CSVGFGGSYEQYF.

This sequence joins TRBV28 and TRBJ2-7, with D perhaps TRBD2 (7 bases). The ends were cut back, 8 bases at V and 5 bases at J, with 16 bases in the middle. The CDR3 extends over 13 amino acids. Germline V gives CDR1 MDHEN, CDR2 SYDVKM. The CDR3 spells CASAWGGQNEQYF. The CDR3 nucleotides are TGTGCCAGCGCCTGGGGGGGCCAGAACGAGCAGTACTTC.

The V call is TRBV19, the J call TRBJ2-2; D is unresolved. The CDR3 contains 11 residues. Germline values: CDR1 LNHDA, CDR2 SQIVND (reference sequence). V lost 4 bases and J lost 6, with 3 bases in between. As DNA, the CDR3 is TGTGCCAGTAGTAGTGCCGGGGAGCTGTTTTTT. Translation gives CASSSAGELFF.

The V call is TRBV4-1, the J call TRBJ2-1; TRBD2 aligns across 13 bases. In germline, CDR1 is MGHRA, CDR2 YSYEKL. V trimming: 4 bases; J trimming: 5 bases; junction bases outside the gene matches: 2. The CDR3 has 15 residues. CDR3 bases: TGCGCCAGCAGCCTCGGGACTAGCGGGAACAATGAGCAGTTCTTC. Translating it yields CASSLGTSGNNEQFF.

V usage is TRBV5-1 and J usage is TRBJ2-5; D is possibly TRBD2 (5 bases). CDR1 is SGHRS and CDR2 is YFSETQ in the germline V gene. V was clipped by 0 bases and J by 7 bases, with 19 bases between them. This CDR3 comprises 16 residues. The CDR3 nucleotides are TGCGCCAGCAGCTTGGGGCTAGGTGAGGGCTTCGGGACCCAGTACTTC. Protein: CASSLGLGEGFGTQYF.

The chain has TRBV19 and TRBJ1-2; no clear D. CDR1 is LNHDA, CDR2 SQIVND, per germline (reference sequence). V was pared by 5 bases and J by 0 bases, with 10 bases between. The CDR3 extends over 14 amino acids. The CDR3 region is CASSPTAPNYGYTF. The CDR3 coding sequence is TGTGCCAGTAGTCCGACGGCACCTAACTATGGCTACACCTTC.

In its sample, this clone was seen once. The genes are TRBV6-6 and TRBJ2-5; TRBD1 or TRBD2 may be the D gene (6 bases each). The V end was cut by 6 bases, the J end by 2 bases, with 16 bases between. The CDR3 runs to 15 residues. From germline, CDR1 is MNHNY and CDR2 SVGAGI (reference sequence). The CDR3 DNA reads TGTGCCAGCAGCGTACTCCGGGGGCAGCAAGAGACCCAGTACTTC. This gives the protein CASSVLRGQQETQYF.

This chain connects TRBV7-2 to TRBJ2-1, with 14 positions matching TRBD2. The germline gives CDR1 SGHTA, CDR2 FQGNSA. V lost 3 bases and J lost 8; bases outside the gene matches: 12. The CDR3 length is 18 residues. The CDR3 nucleotides read TGTGCCAGCAGCTTCAAAGGGGGACTAGCGGGAGTTTGGTATGAGCAGTTCTTC. It yields the protein CASSFKGGLAGVWYEQFF.